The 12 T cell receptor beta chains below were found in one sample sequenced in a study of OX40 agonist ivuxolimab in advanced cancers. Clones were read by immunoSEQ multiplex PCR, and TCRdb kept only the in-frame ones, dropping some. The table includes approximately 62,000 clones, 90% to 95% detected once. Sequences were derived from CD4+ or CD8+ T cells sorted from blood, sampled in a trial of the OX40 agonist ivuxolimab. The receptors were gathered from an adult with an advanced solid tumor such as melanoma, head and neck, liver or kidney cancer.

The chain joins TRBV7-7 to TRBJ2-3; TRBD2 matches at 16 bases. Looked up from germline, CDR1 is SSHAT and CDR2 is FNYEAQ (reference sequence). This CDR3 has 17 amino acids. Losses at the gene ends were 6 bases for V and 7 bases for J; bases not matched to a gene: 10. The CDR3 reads CASSLGLAGGPLNTQYF. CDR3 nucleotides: TGTGCCAGCAGTTTGGGACTAGCGGGAGGGCCTTTGAATACGCAGTATTTT.

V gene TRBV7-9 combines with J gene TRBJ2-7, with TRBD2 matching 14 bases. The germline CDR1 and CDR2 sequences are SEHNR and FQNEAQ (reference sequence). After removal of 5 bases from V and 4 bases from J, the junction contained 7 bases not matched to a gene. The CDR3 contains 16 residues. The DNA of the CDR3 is TGTGCCAGCAGCCCGAGACTAGCGGGAGGGGGGTACGAGCAGTACTTC. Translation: CASSPRLAGGGYEQYF.

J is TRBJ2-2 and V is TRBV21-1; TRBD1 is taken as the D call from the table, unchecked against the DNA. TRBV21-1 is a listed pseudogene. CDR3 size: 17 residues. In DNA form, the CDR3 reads TGTGCCAGCAGCAAAGGGGACAGGGGGCGAATCACCGGGGAGCTGTTTTTT. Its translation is CASSKGDRGRITGELFF.

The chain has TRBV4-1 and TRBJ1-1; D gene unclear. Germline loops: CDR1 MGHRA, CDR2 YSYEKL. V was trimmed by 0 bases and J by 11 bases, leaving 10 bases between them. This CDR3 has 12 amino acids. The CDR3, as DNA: TGCGCCAGCAGCCAAGATGGGTTGGGCGCTTTCTTT. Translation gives CASSQDGLGAFF.

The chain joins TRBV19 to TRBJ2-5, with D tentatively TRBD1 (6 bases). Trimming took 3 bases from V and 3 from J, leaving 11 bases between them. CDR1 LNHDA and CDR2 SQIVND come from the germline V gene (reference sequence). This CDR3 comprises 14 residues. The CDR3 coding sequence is TGTGCCAGTAGTATCAGGGGTTGGGAAGAGACCCAGTACTTC. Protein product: CASSIRGWEETQYF.

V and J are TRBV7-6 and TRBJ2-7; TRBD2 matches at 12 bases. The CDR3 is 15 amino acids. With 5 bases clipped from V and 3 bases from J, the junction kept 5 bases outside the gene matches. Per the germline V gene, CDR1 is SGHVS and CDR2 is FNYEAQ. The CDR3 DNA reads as TGTGCCAGCAGCCCCGAGACTAGCGGGAGCTACGAGCAGTACTTC. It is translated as CASSPETSGSYEQYF.

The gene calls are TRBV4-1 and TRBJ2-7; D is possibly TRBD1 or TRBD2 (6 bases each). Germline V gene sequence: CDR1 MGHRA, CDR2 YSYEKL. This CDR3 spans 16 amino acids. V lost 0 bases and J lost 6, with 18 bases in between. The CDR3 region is CASSQELQGGVGEQYF. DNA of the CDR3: TGCGCCAGCAGCCAAGAGTTACAGGGAGGCGTGGGCGAGCAGTACTTC.

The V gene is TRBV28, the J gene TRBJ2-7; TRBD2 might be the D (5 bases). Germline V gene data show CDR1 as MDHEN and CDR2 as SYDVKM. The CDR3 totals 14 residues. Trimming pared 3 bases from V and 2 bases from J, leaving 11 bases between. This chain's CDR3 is CASSFRGLAYEQYF. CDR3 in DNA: TGTGCCAGCAGTTTCCGAGGGTTGGCCTACGAGCAGTACTTC.

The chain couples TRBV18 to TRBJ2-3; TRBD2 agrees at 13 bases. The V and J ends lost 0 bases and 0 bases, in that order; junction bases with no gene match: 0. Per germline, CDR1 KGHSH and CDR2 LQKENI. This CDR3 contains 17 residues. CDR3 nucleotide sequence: TGTGCCAGCTCACCACCGGGACTAGCGGGAAGCACAGATACGCAGTATTTT. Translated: CASSPPGLAGSTDTQYF. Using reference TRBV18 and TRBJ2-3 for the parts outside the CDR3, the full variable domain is NAGVMQNPRHLVRRRGQEARLRCSPMKGHSHVYWYRQLPEEGLKFMVYLQKENIIDESGMPKERFSAEFPKEGPSILRIQQVVRGDSAAYFCASSPPGLAGSTDTQYFGPGTRLTVL.

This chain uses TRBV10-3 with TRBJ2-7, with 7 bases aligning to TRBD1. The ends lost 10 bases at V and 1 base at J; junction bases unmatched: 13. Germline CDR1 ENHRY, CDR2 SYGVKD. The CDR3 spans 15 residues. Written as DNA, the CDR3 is TGTGCCAGTTCAAGCCGGGACAGATCATCCTACGAGCAGTACTTC. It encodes CASSSRDRSSYEQYF.

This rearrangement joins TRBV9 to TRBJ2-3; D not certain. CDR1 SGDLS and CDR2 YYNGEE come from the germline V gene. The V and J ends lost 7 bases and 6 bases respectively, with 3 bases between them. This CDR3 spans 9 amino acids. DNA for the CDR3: TGTGCCAGCGGGGATACGCAGTATTTT. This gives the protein CASGDTQYF.

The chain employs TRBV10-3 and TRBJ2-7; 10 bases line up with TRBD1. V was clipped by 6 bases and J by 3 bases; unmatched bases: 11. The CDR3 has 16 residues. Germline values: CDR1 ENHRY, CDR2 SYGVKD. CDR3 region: CAIRAGTGDIIYEQYF. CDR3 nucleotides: TGTGCCATCAGGGCCGGGACAGGGGATATAATCTACGAGCAGTACTTC.